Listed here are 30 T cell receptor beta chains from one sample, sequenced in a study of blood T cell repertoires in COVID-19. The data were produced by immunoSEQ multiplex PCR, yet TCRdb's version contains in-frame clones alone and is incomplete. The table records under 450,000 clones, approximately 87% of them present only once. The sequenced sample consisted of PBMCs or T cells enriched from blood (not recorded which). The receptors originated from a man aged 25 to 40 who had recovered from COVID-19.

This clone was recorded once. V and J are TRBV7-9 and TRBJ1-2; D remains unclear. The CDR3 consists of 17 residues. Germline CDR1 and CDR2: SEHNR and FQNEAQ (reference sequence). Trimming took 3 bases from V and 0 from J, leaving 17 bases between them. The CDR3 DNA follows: TGTGCCAGCAGCTTCCGGGAGGGCCTCGGGGCTAACTATGGCTACACCTTC. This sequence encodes CASSFREGLGANYGYTF.

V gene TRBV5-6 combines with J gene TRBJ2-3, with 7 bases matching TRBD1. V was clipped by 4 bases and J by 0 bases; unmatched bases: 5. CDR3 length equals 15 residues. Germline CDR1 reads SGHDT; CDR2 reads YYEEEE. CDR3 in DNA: TGTGCCAGCAGCCCCTTGGGACAGAGCACAGATACGCAGTATTTT. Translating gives CASSPLGQSTDTQYF.

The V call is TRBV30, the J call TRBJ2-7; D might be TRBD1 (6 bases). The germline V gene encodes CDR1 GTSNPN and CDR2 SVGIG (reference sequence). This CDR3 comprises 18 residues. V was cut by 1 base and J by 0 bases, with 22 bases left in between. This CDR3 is CAWSAYSYRVTVSYEQYF. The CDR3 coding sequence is TGTGCCTGGAGTGCCTACTCATACAGGGTCACCGTCTCCTACGAGCAGTACTTC.

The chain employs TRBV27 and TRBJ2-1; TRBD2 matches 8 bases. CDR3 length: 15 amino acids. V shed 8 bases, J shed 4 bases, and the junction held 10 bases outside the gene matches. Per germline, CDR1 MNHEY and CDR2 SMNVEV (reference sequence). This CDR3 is CASHRRRGEYNEQFF. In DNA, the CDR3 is TGTGCCAGCCATAGACGGCGGGGGGAGTACAATGAGCAGTTCTTC.

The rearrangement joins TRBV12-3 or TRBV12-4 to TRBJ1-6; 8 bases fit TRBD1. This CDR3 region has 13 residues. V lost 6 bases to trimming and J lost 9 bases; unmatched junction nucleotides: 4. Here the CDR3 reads CASSTGTGSPLHF. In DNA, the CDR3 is TGTGCCAGCAGCACCGGGACAGGTTCACCCCTCCACTTT.

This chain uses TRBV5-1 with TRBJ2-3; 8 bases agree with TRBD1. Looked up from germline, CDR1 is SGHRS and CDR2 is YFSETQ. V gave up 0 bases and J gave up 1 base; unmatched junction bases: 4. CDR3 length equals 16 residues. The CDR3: CASSLVGTGGTDTQYF. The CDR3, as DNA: TGCGCCAGCAGCTTGGTAGGGACAGGCGGCACAGATACGCAGTATTTT.

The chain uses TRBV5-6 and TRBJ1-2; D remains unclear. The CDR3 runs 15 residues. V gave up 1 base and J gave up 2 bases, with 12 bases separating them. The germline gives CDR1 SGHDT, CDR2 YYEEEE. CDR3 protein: CASSLRRLLNYGYTF. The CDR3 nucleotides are TGTGCCAGCAGCTTGCGCAGGCTCCTAAACTATGGCTACACCTTC.

Here the CDR3 DNA reads TGCGCCAGCAGCCATAACAGGGCAATGAACACTGAAGCTTTCTTT. Translation: CASSHNRAMNTEAFF. The gene calls are TRBV4-1 and TRBJ1-1; D perhaps matches TRBD1 (6 bases). Trimming took 3 bases from V and 0 from J, leaving 11 bases between them. The CDR3 extends over 15 amino acids. Germline CDR1 reads MGHRA; CDR2 reads YSYEKL.

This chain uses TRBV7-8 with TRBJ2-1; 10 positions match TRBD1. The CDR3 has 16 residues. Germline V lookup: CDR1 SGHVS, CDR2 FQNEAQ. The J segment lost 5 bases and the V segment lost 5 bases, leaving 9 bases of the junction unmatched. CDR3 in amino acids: CASSVIAGTGDNEQFF. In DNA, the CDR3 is TGTGCCAGCAGCGTTATCGCGGGGACAGGGGACAATGAGCAGTTCTTC.

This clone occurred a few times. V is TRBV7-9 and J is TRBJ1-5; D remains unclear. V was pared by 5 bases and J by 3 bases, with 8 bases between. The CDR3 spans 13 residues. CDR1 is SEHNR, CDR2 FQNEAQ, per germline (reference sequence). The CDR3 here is CASSASHNQPQHF. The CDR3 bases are TGTGCCAGCAGCGCGTCCCACAATCAGCCCCAGCATTTT.

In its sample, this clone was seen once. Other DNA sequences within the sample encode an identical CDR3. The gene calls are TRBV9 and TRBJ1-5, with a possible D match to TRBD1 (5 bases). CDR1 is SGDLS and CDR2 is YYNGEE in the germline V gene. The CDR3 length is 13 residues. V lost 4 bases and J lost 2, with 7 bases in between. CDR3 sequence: CASSPGGNQPQHF. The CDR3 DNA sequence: TGTGCCAGCAGCCCGGGGGGCAATCAGCCCCAGCATTTT. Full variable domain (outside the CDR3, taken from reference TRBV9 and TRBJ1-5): DSGVTQTPKHLITATGQRVTLRCSPRSGDLSVYWYQQSLDQGLQFLIQYYNGEERAKGNILERFSAQQFPDLHSELNLSSLELGDSALYFCASSPGGNQPQHFGDGTRLSIL.

The CDR3 region is CASSSADRDGYTF. DNA of the CDR3: TGTGCCAGCAGCTCCGCCGACAGGGATGGCTACACCTTC. The chain couples TRBV7-2 to TRBJ1-2; the match to TRBD1 covers 7 bases. Looked up from germline, CDR1 is SGHTA and CDR2 is FQGNSA. Losses at the gene ends were 4 bases for V and 6 bases for J; bases not matched to a gene: 5. The CDR3 contains 13 residues.

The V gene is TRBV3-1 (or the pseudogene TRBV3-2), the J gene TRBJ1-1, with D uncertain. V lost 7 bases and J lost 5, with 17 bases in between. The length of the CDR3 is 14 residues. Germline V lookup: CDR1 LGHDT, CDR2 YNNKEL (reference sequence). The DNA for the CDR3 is TGTGCCAGCACCCCCCCTGGGCCGAGAACTGAAGCTTTCTTT. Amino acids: CASTPPGPRTEAFF.

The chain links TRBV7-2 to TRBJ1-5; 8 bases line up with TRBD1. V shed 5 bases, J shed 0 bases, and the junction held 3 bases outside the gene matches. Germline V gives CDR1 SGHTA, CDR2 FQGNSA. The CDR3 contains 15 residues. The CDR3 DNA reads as TGTGCCAGCAGCGGACAGGGAAATAGCAATCAGCCCCAGCATTTT. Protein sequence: CASSGQGNSNQPQHF.

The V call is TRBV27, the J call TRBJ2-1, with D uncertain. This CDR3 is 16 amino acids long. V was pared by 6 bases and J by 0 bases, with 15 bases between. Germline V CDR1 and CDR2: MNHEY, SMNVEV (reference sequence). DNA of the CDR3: TGTGCCAGCAGACCAACGACATTTAGCTCCTACAATGAGCAGTTCTTC. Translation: CASRPTTFSSYNEQFF.

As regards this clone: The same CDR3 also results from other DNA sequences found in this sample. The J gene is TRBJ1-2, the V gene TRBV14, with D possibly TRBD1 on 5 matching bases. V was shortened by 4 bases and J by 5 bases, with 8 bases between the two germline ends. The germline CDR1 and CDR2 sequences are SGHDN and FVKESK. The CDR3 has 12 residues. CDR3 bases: TGTGCCAGCAGCCCCGGGGGATATGGCTACACCTTC. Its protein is CASSPGGYGYTF. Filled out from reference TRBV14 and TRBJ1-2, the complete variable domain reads EAGVTQFPSHSVIEKGQTVTLRCDPISGHDNLYWYRRVMGKEIKFLLHFVKESKQDESGMPNNRFLAERTGGTYSTLKVQPAELEDSGVYFCASSPGGYGYTFGSGTRLTVV.

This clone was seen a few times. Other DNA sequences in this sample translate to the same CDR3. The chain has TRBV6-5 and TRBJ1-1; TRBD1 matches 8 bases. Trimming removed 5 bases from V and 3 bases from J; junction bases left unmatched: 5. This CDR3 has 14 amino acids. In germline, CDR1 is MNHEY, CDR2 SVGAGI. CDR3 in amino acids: CASSPQGADTEAFF. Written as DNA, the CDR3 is TGTGCCAGCAGTCCCCAGGGGGCCGACACTGAAGCTTTCTTT.

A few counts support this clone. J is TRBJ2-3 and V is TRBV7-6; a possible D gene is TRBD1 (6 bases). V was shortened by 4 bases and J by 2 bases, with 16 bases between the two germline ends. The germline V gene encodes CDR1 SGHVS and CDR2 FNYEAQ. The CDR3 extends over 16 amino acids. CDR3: CASSSSAGASTDTQYF. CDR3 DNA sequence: TGTGCCAGCAGCTCGAGTGCAGGGGCGTCCACAGATACGCAGTATTTT.

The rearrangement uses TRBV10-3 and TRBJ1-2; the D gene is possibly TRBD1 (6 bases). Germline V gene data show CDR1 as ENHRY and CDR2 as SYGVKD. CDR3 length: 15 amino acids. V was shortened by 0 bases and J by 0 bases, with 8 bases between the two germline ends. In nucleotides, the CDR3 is TGTGCCATCAGTGAGTCGGGACAATCTAACTATGGCTACACCTTC. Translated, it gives CAISESGQSNYGYTF.

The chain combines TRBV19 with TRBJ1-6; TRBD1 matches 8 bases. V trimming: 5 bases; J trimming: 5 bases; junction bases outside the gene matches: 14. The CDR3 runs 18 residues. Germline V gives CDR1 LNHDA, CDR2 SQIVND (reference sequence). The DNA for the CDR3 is TGTGCCAGTAGTCGTTTCGGGACAGGAATCGGGAATAATTCACCCCTCCACTTT. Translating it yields CASSRFGTGIGNNSPLHF.

DNA of the CDR3: TGTGCCAGCAGCCTACTAACAGGGGCCGAGCAGTACTTC. It encodes CASSLLTGAEQYF. The chain links TRBV2 to TRBJ2-7, with 7 nucleotides matching TRBD1. The CDR3 has 13 residues. The V gene end was trimmed by 6 bases and the J gene end by 6 bases; junction bases not matched to a gene: 8. Germline assignment: CDR1 SNHLY and CDR2 FYNNEI.

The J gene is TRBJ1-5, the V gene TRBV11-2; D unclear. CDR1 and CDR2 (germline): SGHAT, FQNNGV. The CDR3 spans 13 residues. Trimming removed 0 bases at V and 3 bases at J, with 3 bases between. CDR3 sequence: CASSLDFNQPQHF. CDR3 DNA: TGTGCCAGCAGCTTAGACTTCAATCAGCCCCAGCATTTT.

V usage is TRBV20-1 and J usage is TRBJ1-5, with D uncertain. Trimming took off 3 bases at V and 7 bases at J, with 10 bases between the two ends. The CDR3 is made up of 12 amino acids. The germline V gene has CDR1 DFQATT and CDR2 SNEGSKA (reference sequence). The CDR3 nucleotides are TGCAGTGCTAGTCGAGGAGAACAGCCCCAGCATTTT. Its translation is CSASRGEQPQHF.

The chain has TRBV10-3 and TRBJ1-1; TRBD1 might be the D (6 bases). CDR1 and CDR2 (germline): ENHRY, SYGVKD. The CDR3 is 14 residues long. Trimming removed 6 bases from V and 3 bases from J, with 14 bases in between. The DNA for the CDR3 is TGTGCCATCAGGGGGGCAGGGCAATACACTGAAGCTTTCTTT. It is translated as CAIRGAGQYTEAFF.

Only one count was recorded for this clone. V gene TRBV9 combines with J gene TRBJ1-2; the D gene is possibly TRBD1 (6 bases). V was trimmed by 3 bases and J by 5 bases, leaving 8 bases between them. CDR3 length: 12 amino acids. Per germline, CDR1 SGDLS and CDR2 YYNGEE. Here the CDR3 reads CASSADRYGYTF. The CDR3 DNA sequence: TGTGCCAGCAGCGCGGACAGATATGGCTACACCTTC.

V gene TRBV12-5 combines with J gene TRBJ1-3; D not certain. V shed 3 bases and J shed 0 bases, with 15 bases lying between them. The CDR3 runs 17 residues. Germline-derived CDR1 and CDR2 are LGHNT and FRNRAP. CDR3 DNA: TGTGCTAGTGGTTTCCCCAGGATGGGAGCCTCTGGAAACACCATATATTTT. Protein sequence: CASGFPRMGASGNTIYF.

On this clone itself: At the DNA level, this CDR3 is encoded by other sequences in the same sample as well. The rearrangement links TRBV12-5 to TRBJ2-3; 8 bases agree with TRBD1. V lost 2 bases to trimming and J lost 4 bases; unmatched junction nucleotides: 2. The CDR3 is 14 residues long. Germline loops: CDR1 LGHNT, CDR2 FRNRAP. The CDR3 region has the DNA TGTGCTAGTGGTTTGAGACAGGGGCCAGATACGCAGTATTTT. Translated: CASGLRQGPDTQYF.

The CDR3 is CASGLGAWGGARDNQPQHF. CDR3 DNA: TGTGCTAGTGGTTTGGGGGCATGGGGAGGGGCGCGTGACAATCAGCCCCAGCATTTT. This chain connects TRBV12-5 to TRBJ1-5, with D possibly matching TRBD1 (5 bases). Germline lookup yields CDR1 LGHNT and CDR2 FRNRAP. The CDR3 spans 19 residues. Trimming stripped 1 base from V and 3 bases from J, with 22 bases between.

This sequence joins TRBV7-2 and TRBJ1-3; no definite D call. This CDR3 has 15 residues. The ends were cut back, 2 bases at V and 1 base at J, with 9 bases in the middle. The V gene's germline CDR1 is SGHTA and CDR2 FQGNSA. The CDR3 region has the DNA TGTGCCAGCAGCTTAAGTGCAACTTCTGGAAACACCATATATTTT. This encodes CASSLSATSGNTIYF.

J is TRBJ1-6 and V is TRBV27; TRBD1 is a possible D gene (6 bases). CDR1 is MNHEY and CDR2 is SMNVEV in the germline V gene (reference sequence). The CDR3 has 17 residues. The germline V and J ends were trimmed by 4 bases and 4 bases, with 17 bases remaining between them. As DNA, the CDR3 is TGTGCCAGCAGTTCCCGGGACAAGTTATCGTATAATTCACCCCTCCACTTT. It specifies CASSSRDKLSYNSPLHF.